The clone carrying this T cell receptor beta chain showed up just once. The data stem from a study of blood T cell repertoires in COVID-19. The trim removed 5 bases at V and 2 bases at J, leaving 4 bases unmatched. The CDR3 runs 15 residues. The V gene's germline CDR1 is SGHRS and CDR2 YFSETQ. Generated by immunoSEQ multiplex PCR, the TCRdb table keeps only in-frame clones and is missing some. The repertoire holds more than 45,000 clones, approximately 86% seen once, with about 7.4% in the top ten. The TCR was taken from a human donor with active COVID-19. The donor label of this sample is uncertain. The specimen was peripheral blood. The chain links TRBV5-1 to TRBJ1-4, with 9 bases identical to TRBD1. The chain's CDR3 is CASRGTGTTNEKLFF. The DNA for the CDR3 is TGCGCCAGCAGGGGGACAGGGACTACTAATGAAAAACTGTTTTTT.